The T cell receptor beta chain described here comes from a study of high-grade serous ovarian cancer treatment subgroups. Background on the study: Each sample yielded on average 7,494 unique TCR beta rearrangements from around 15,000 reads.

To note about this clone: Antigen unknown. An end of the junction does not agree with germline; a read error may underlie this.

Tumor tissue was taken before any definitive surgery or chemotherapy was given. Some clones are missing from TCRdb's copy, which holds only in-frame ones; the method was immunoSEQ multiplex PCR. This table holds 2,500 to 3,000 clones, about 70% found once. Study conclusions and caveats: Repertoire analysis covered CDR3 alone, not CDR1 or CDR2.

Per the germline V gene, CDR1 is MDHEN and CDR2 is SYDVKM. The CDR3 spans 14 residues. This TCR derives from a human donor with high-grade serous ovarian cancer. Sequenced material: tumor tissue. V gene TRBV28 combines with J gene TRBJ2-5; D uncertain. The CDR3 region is CASRSPGRQETKYF. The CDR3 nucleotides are TGTGCCAGCAGGTCCCCGGGCAGGCAAGAGACCAAGTACTTC. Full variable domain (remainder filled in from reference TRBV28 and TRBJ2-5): DVKVTQSSRYLVKRTGEKVFLECVQDMDHENMFWYRQDPGLGLRLIYFSYDVKMKEKGDIPEGYSVSREKKERFSLILESASTNQTSMYLCASRSPGRQETKYFGPGTRLLVL.